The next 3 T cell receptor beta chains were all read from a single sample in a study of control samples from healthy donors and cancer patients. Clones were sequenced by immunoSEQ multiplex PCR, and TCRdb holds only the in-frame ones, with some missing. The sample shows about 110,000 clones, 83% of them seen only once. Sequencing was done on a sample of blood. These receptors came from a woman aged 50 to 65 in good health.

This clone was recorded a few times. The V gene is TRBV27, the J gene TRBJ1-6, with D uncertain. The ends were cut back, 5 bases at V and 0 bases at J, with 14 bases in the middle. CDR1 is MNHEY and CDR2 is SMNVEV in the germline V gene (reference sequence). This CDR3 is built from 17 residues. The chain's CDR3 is CASSGMTDFSYNSPLHF. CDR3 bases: TGTGCCAGCAGTGGAATGACGGATTTCTCCTATAATTCACCCCTCCACTTT.

CDR3 sequence (DNA): TGCGCCAGCAGCCAAGATTATATCGGGGGTTGGAGCAATCAGCCCCAGCATTTT. Translated: CASSQDYIGGWSNQPQHF. The V call is TRBV4-1, the J call TRBJ1-5; TRBD1 is a possible D gene (5 bases). The germline V gene encodes CDR1 MGHRA and CDR2 YSYEKL. Trimming took 0 bases from V and 1 from J, leaving 16 bases between them. The CDR3 totals 18 residues.

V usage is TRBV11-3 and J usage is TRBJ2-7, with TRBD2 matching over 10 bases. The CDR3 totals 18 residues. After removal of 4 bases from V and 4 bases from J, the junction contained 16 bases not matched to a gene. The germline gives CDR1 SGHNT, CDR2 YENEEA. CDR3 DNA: TGTGCCAGCAGCTCAAGAGATGGTCAGCGGGAGGGCCTTTACGAGCAGTACTTC. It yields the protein CASSSRDGQREGLYEQYF. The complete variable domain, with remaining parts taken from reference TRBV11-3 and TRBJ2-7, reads EAGVVQSPRYKIIEKKQPVAFWCNPISGHNTLYWYLQNLGQGPELLIRYENEEAVDDSQLPKDRFSAERLKGVDSTLKIQPAELGDSAVYLCASSSRDGQREGLYEQYFGPGTRLTVT.